This TCR beta chain emerged from a study of blood T cell repertoires in COVID-19. Study-level background: The origin of the acute and convalescent COVID-19 samples was the United States, Italy and Spain. PBMCs, B-cell-depleted T cells, or T cells provided the cDNA or gDNA that made up the material.

This CDR3 contains 13 residues. After removal of 3 bases from V and 6 bases from J, the junction contained 5 bases not matched to a gene. CDR1 is DFQATT, CDR2 SNEGSKA, per germline (reference sequence). TCRdb's copy holds only in-frame clones and misses some; the assay was immunoSEQ multiplex PCR. Among 300,000 to 400,000 clones, about nine tenths were seen once, and the ten largest hold more than 5.5%. V usage is TRBV20-1 and J usage is TRBJ1-2, with 9 positions matching TRBD1. This TCR derives from a woman in her 70s with COVID-19, enrolled during active disease. Material for sequencing was peripheral blood. The CDR3 DNA reads as TGCAGTGCTAGTCCCGGGACAGGGCATGGCTACACCTTC. It is translated as CSASPGTGHGYTF.